Below are 11 T cell receptor beta chains sequenced from a single sample in a study of blood T cells in healthy people across ages. Together with a sample-barcoded 5' primer, a J-beta primer mix was included in a second PCR lasting about 7 to 12 cycles. TCRdb re-analysed the 5' RACE reads in MiXCR, keeping a single row per CDR3 protein. This sample has 1.2 million to 1.5 million distinct CDR3 sequences, with approximately 38% found just once. Input material: blood. All receptors derive from a woman aged 18-29 years in good health.

This clonotype was picked up a small number of times. The rearrangement joins TRBV11-2 to TRBJ2-3, with D maybe TRBD1 (6 bases). The CDR3 covers 17 residues. From germline, CDR1 is SGHAT and CDR2 FQNNGV. Trimming shortened V by 1 base and J by 0 bases, and 14 bases separated the two germline ends. The CDR3 region is CASSLGSGQYSTDTQYF. The CDR3 DNA reads as TGTGCCAGCAGCTTAGGTTCCGGACAGTATAGCACAGATACGCAGTATTTT.

The gene calls are TRBV13 and TRBJ2-7; 13 bases align to TRBD2. V was clipped by 3 bases and J by 3 bases; unmatched bases: 11. Germline-derived CDR1 and CDR2 are PRHDT and FYEKMQ (reference sequence). This CDR3 comprises 18 residues. CDR3 in amino acids: CASSFPPGLAGPNYEQYF. The CDR3 DNA reads TGTGCCAGCAGCTTCCCCCCGGGACTAGCGGGGCCAAACTACGAGCAGTACTTC.

As for this clonotype: The junction shows a germline mismatch at one end, possibly a read error. The chain combines TRBV12-3 or TRBV12-4 with TRBJ2-5; D is perhaps TRBD1 (6 bases). This CDR3 spans 14 amino acids. Here the CDR3 reads CACSYRQASETQYF. In nucleotides, the CDR3 is TGTGCCTGCAGTTACCGACAGGCCTCGGAGACCCAGTACTTC.

Only a few counts were recorded for this clonotype. This chain links TRBV27 with TRBJ1-2, with D uncertain. CDR3 size: 13 residues. Between the trimmed V and J ends, which lost 6 bases and 0 bases, there was a span of 8 bases. Germline lookup yields CDR1 MNHEY and CDR2 SMNVEV (reference sequence). The CDR3 nucleotides read TGTGCCAGCAGAGGAGCGGCTAACTATGGCTACACCTTC. Protein sequence: CASRGAANYGYTF.

This clonotype was counted between two and nine times. The J gene is TRBJ2-3, the V gene TRBV28; TRBD2 aligns across 7 bases. The CDR3 is 16 residues long. CDR1 and CDR2 (germline): MDHEN, SYDVKM. The junction had 11 bases not matched to a gene; V was cut back by 6 bases and J by 2 bases. CDR3 DNA sequence: TGTGCCAGCAGGAGAACGGGGGGATCACTCACAGATACGCAGTATTTT. This sequence encodes CASRRTGGSLTDTQYF. Variable domain in full (rest from reference TRBV28 and TRBJ2-3): DVKVTQSSRYLVKRTGEKVFLECVQDMDHENMFWYRQDPGLGLRLIYFSYDVKMKEKGDIPEGYSVSREKKERFSLILESASTNQTSMYLCASRRTGGSLTDTQYFGPGTRLTVL.

This clonotype was detected only a few times. The chain has TRBV5-8 and TRBJ2-1, with 12 positions matching TRBD2. V trimming: 4 bases; J trimming: 6 bases; junction bases outside the gene matches: 11. Germline CDR1 SGHTS, CDR2 YDEGEE. The CDR3 is 17 amino acids. CDR3 amino acids: CASSTGETSGSPNEQFF. CDR3 coding DNA: TGTGCCAGCAGCACCGGAGAGACTAGCGGGAGTCCCAATGAGCAGTTCTTC.

The chain uses TRBV20-1 and TRBJ1-2, with D uncertain. Trimming removed 0 bases at V and 2 bases at J, with 13 bases between. Germline V lookup: CDR1 DFQATT, CDR2 SNEGSKA (reference sequence). The CDR3 has 15 residues. The CDR3 nucleotides are TGCAGTGCTAGAGATTCGGGCAGCCGAAACTATGGCTACACCTTC. This codes for CSARDSGSRNYGYTF.

V gene TRBV6-5 combines with J gene TRBJ2-3; 14 bases fit TRBD2. J was trimmed by 5 bases and V by 4 bases; bases with no gene match: 11. This CDR3 is 18 amino acids long. Per the germline V gene, CDR1 is MNHEY and CDR2 is SVGAGI. CDR3 loop: CASSSGLAGGTGRDTQYF. The CDR3 DNA reads TGTGCCAGCAGTTCTGGACTAGCGGGGGGAACGGGTCGAGATACGCAGTATTTT.

The chain employs TRBV25-1 and TRBJ1-5; 10 bases map to TRBD1. CDR1 is MGHDK, CDR2 SYGVNS, per germline. The CDR3 loop spans 15 amino acids. Germline trimming cut 3 bases from V and 5 bases from J; bases unmatched to any gene: 4. CDR3 DNA sequence: TGTGCCAGCAGTGAGGGACAGGGGCTCCATCAGCCCCAGCATTTT. Its translation: CASSEGQGLHQPQHF.

The rearrangement uses TRBV6-5 and TRBJ2-5; D is uncertain. The end of the DNA is better explained by TRBJ2-7, so the J call may be wrong. The CDR3 has 13 residues. Germline CDR1 reads MNHEY; CDR2 reads SVGAGI. The CDR3 here is CASSYSVGNEQYF. In DNA form, the CDR3 reads TGTGCCAGCAGTTACTCGGTAGGGAACGAGCAGTACTTC.

At least ten counts were recorded for this clonotype. The V and J genes are TRBV29-1 and TRBJ1-2; D remains unclear. This CDR3 has 12 amino acids. The germline CDR1 and CDR2 sequences are SQVTM and ANQGSEA. Trimming took 4 bases from V and 4 from J, leaving 10 bases between them. The CDR3 DNA reads TGCAGCGTTGGGGCAGGCAGCTATGGCTACACCTTC. This translates into CSVGAGSYGYTF.